These T cell receptor beta chains were read from a single sample in a study of PD-1 blockade in classical Hodgkin lymphoma. The data were produced by immunoSEQ multiplex PCR, yet TCRdb's version contains in-frame clones alone and is incomplete. The table lists just over 60,000 clones, approximately 89% of them singletons. The sequenced sample was peripheral blood mononuclear cells (PBMCs), obtained at baseline. The receptor set was obtained from a human donor with classical Hodgkin lymphoma. CDR3s leave out the opening cysteine and the closing phenylalanine or tryptophan.

cdr3_aa	v_call
ASSPARGHEQF	TRBV4-3
ASSESGGAKRNTEAF	TRBV25-1
ASKTTGTFEAF	TRBV6-1
ASSADRNTEAF	TRBV6-1
ASTGGLAVTYEQY	TRBV5-1
ASSYSAGADTIY	TRBV6-5
ASSFFTDGYYGYT	TRBV5-1
ASSQWGGRGEQY	TRBV6-6
ATSRDALGARGAF	TRBV15
ASSIVGRETQY	TRBV19
ASSSLRGGYTGELF	TRBV7-9
ASSSWTNGETQY	TRBV11-2
ASSYGGRHTEAF	TRBV6-5
SVEDKEVEY	TRBV29-1
ASSLSGSTEAF	TRBV28
ASSLGSGTEAF	TRBV9
ASSLRGGVSGYT	TRBV19
ASSDRPGQGKLF	TRBV6-1
ASSSLQTGETEAF	TRBV5-1
ASSVRGDGYT	TRBV6-9
ASSPKTTEPNYGYT	TRBV27
ASSIAPSGNTEAF	TRBV19
ASSEGTGPYEQY	TRBV9
ASSSPPLAGVDANIQY	TRBV7-9
SAPGGQHTEAF	TRBV29-1
ASSPGTVELITDTQY	TRBV14
ASKEGTREAF	TRBV10-2
ASSQHGGSYNEQF	TRBV4-3
ASSVEGPSTDTQY	TRBV9
ASSVAGSNEQF	TRBV9